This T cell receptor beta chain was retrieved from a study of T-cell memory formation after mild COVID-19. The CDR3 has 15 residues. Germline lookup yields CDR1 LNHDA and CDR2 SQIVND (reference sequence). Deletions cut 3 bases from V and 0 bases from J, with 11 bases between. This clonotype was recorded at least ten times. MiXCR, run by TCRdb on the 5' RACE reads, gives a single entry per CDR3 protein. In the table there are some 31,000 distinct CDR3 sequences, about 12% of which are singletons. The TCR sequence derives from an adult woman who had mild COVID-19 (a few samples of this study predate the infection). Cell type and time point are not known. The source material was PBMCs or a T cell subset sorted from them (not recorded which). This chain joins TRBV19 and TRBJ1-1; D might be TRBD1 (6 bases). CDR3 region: CASSIQGTLNTEAFF. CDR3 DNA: TGTGCCAGTAGTATCCAAGGGACATTGAACACTGAAGCTTTCTTT.